A selection of T cell receptor beta chains follows, all from one sample in a study of blood T cell repertoires in COVID-19. Using immunoSEQ multiplex PCR, the repertoire was profiled, and TCRdb retains in-frame clones only, with some absent. The sample has 98,000 or so clones; around nine tenths are singletons. The sample consisted of peripheral blood. The receptors originated from a human donor in a cohort sampled during active COVID-19. Each CDR3 is given with its conserved first and last residue. D genes are given only for firm matches. Size is stated for part of the rows, as once, few or many counts, or as a class when the clone is expanded.

abundance: few
d_gene: TRBD1
v_gene: TRBV7-9
j_gene: TRBJ1-4
CDR3nt: TGTGCCAGCAGCCCGTTAGGTGGGACAGAGCATGAAAAACTGTTTTTT
CDR3aa: CASSPLGGTEHEKLFF

abundance: .
d_gene: TRBD1
v_gene: TRBV28
j_gene: TRBJ1-5
CDR3nt: TGTGCCAGCAGGACAGGGGGTGTCGTTCAGCCCCAGCATTTT
CDR3aa: CASRTGGVVQPQHF

abundance: .
d_gene: .
v_gene: TRBV10-2
j_gene: TRBJ2-7
CDR3nt: TGCGCCAGCAGCCAAACGACAGATAGGGTCTACGAGCAGTACTTC
CDR3aa: CASSQTTDRVYEQYF

abundance: .
d_gene: TRBD1
v_gene: TRBV2
j_gene: TRBJ2-5
CDR3nt: TGTGCCAGCAAAACACTCAGGGGGCCCGAGACCCAGTACTTC
CDR3aa: CASKTLRGPETQYF

abundance: .
d_gene: TRBD1
v_gene: TRBV30
j_gene: TRBJ1-2
CDR3nt: TGTGCCTGGGACCCGGGACAGGGGGGATTAGATGGCTACACCTTC
CDR3aa: CAWDPGQGGLDGYTF

abundance: .
d_gene: .
v_gene: TRBV7-9
j_gene: TRBJ1-4
CDR3nt: TGTGCCAGCAGCTCCCCAGCTAATGAAAAACTGTTTTTT
CDR3aa: CASSSPANEKLFF

abundance: .
d_gene: .
v_gene: TRBV28
j_gene: TRBJ1-1
CDR3nt: TGTGCCAGCAGTTTTCCCGACTTGACCACTGAAGCTTTCTTT
CDR3aa: CASSFPDLTTEAFF

abundance: .
d_gene: TRBD1
v_gene: TRBV10-3
j_gene: TRBJ2-7
CDR3nt: TGTGCCATCAGTGGTAAGACAGGGGACGAGCAGTACTTC
CDR3aa: CAISGKTGDEQYF

abundance: once
d_gene: .
v_gene: TRBV6-5
j_gene: TRBJ1-6
CDR3nt: TGTGCCACCTTGAGGAGAGATAATTCACCCCTCCACTTT
CDR3aa: CATLRRDNSPLHF

abundance: .
d_gene: TRBD1
v_gene: TRBV27
j_gene: TRBJ2-3
CDR3nt: TGTGCCAGCAGATGGACAGGGGGGGGCACAGATACGCAGTATTTT
CDR3aa: CASRWTGGGTDTQYF